This T cell receptor beta chain came from a study of beta chain features in type 1 diabetes. Study-wide results and caveats: Patients with Type 1 diabetes showed moderately but significantly shorter TCRB CDR3s in all four CD4+ subsets.

From germline, CDR1 is KGHSH and CDR2 LQKENI. This CDR3 has 15 amino acids. The V end was cut by 6 bases, the J end by 6 bases, with 17 bases between. Every bit of the isolated RNA underwent reverse transcription, so sequencing read expressed TCRB transcripts. Assay: immunoSEQ multiplex PCR; the TCRdb copy retains only in-frame clones and omits some. The sample shows about 170,000 clones, roughly 8% of them seen only once. This clone was seen a few times. The antigen is unknown. Sequencing was done on a sample of central memory CD4+ T cells from blood. The chain carries TRBV18 and TRBJ1-4, with a possible D match to TRBD1 (6 bases). The clonotype comes from a woman in her thirties or forties with type 1 diabetes. CDR3 nucleotides: TGTGCCAGCTCCCCGGGCGGACAGCGCGATGAAAAACTGTTTTTT. Translating it yields CASSPGGQRDEKLFF.